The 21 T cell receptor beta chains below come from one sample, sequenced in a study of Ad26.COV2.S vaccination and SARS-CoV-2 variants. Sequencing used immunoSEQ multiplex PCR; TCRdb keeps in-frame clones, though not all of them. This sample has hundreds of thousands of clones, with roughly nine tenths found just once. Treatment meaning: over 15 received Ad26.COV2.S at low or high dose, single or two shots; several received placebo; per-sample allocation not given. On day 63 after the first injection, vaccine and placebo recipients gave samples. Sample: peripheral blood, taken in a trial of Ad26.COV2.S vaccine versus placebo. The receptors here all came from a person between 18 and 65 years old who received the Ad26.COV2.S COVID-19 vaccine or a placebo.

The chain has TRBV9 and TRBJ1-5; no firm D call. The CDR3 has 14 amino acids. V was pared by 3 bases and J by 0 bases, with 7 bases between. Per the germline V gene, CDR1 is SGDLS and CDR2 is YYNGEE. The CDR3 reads CASSEWGSNQPQHF. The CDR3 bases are TGTGCCAGCAGCGAATGGGGTAGCAATCAGCCCCAGCATTTT.

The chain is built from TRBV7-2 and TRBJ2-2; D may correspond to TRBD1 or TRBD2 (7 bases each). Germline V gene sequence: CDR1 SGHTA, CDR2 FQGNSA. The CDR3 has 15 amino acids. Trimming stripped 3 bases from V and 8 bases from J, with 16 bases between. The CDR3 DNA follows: TGTGCCAGCAGCTTGGGAGGGGGCGTATATGGGGAGCTGTTTTTT. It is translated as CASSLGGGVYGELFF.

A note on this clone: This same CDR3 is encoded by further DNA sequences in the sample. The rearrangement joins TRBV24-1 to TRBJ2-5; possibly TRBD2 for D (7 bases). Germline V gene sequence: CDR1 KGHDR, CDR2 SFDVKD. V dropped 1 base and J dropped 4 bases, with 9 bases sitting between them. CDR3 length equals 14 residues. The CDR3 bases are TGTGCCACCAGTGATTTTAGGGGGGGAGAGACCCAGTACTTC. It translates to CATSDFRGGETQYF.

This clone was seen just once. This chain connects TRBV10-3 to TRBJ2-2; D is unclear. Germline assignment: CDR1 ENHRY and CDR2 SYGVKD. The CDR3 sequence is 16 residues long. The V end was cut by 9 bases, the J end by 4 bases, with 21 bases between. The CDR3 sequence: CAIEGAMGSGTGELFF. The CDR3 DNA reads TGTGCCATAGAAGGAGCCATGGGGTCGGGCACCGGGGAGCTGTTTTTT.

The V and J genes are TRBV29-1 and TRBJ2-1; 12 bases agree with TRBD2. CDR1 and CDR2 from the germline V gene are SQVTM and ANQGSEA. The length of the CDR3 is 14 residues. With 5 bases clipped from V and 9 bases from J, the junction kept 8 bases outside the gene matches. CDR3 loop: CSVKGLAGSSEQFF. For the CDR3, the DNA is TGCAGCGTTAAAGGACTAGCGGGATCTAGTGAGCAGTTCTTC.

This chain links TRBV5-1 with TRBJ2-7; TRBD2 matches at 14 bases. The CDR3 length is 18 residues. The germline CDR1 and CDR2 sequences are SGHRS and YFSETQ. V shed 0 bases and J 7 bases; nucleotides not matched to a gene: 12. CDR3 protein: CASSLGGLAGDTSWEQYF. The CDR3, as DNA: TGCGCCAGCAGCTTGGGGGGACTAGCGGGAGACACTAGCTGGGAGCAGTACTTC.

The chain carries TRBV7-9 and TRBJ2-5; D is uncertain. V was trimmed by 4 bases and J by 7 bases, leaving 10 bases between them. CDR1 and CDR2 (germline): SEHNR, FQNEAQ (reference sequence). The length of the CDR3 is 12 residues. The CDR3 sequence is CASSSRRSTQYF. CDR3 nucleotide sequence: TGTGCCAGCAGCTCGCGTCGCTCGACCCAGTACTTC.

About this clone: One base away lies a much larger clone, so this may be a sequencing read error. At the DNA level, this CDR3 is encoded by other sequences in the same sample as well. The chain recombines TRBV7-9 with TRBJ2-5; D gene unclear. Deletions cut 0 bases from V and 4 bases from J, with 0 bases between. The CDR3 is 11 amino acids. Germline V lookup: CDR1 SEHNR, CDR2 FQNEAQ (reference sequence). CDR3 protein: CASSLAETQYF. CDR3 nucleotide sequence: TGTGCCAGCAGCTTAGCAGAGACCCAGTACTTC.

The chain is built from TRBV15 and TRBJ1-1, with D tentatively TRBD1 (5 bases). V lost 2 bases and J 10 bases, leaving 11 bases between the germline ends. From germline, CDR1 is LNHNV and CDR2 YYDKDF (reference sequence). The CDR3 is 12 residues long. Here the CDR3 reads CATSRPGGRAFF. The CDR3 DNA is TGTGCCACCAGCAGACCTGGGGGTCGAGCTTTCTTT.

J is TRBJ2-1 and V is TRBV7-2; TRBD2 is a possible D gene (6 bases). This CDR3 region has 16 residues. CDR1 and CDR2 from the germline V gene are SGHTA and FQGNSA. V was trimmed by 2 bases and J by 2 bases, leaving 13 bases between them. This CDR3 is CASSLLVGGTYNEQFF. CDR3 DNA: TGTGCCAGCAGCTTATTAGTGGGCGGGACCTACAATGAGCAGTTCTTC.

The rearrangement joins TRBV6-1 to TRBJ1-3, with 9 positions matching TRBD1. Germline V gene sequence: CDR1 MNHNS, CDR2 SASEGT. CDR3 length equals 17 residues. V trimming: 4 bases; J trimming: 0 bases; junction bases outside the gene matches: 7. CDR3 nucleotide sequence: TGTGCCAGCAGTGGCCTGACAGGGGGGAGCTCTGGAAACACCATATATTTT. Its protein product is CASSGLTGGSSGNTIYF.

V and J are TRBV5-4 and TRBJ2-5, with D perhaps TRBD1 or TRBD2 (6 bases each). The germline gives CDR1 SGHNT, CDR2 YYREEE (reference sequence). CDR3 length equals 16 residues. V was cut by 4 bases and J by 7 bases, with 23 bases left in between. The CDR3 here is CASSPGGKQKGGTQYF. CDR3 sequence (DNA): TGTGCCAGCAGCCCCGGGGGCAAACAAAAAGGGGGGACCCAGTACTTC.

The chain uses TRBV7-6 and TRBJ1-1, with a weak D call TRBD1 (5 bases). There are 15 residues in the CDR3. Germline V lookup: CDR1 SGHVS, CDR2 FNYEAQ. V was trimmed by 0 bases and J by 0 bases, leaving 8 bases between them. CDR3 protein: CASSLAGLMNTEAFF. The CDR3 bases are TGTGCCAGCAGCTTAGCGGGGCTAATGAACACTGAAGCTTTCTTT.

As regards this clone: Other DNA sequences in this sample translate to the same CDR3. For the CDR3, the DNA is TGTGCCAGCAGCCAAGCTACTAGCGGGAGGGGAGAGACCCAGTACTTC. This sequence encodes CASSQATSGRGETQYF. This rearrangement joins TRBV14 to TRBJ2-5; 13 bases are shared with TRBD2. V was clipped by 1 base and J by 4 bases; unmatched bases: 3. Germline CDR1 and CDR2: SGHDN and FVKESK. This CDR3 comprises 16 residues.

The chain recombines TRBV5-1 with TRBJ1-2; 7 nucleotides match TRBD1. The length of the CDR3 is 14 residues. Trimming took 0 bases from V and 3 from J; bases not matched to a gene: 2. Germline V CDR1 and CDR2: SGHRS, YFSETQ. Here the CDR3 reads CASSLGDSYYGYTF. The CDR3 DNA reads TGCGCCAGCAGCTTGGGGGACAGCTACTATGGCTACACCTTC.

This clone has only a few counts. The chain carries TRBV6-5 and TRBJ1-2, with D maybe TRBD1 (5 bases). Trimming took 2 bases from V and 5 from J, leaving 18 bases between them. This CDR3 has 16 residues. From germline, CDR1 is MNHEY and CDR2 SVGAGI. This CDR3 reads CASSYRSSGGAYGYTF. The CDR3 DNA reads TGTGCCAGCAGTTACCGATCCTCGGGGGGAGCGTATGGCTACACCTTC.

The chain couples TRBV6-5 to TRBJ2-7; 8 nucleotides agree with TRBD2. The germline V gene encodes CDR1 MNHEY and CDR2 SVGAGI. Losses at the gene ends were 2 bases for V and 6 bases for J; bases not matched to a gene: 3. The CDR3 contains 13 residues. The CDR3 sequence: CASSYITSGEQYF. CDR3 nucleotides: TGTGCCAGCAGTTACATAACTAGCGGCGAGCAGTACTTC.

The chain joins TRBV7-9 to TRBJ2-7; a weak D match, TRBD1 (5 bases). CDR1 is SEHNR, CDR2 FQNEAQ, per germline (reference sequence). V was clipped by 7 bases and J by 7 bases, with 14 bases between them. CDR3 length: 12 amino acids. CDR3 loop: CASTTDSFEQYF. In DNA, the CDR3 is TGTGCCAGCACAACCGACAGTTTTGAGCAGTACTTC. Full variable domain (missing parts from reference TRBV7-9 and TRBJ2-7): DTGVSQNPRHKITKRGQNVTFRCDPISEHNRLYWYRQTLGQGPEFLTYFQNEAQLEKSRLLSDRFSAERPKGSFSTLEIQRTEQGDSAMYLCASTTDSFEQYFGPGTRLTVT.

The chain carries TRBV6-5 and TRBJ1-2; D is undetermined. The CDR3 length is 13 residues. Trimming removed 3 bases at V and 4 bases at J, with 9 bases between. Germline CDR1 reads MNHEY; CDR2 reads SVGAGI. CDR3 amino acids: CASSYDGAYGYTF. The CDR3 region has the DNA TGTGCCAGCAGTTATGACGGAGCCTATGGCTACACCTTC.

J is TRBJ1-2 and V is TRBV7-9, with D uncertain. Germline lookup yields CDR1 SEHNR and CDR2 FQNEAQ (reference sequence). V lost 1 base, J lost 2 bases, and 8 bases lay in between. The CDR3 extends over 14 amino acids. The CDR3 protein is CASSLDHRNYGYTF. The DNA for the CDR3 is TGTGCCAGCAGCTTAGACCACAGAAACTATGGCTACACCTTC. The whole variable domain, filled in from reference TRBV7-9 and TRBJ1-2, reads DTGVSQNPRHKITKRGQNVTFRCDPISEHNRLYWYRQTLGQGPEFLTYFQNEAQLEKSRLLSDRFSAERPKGSFSTLEIQRTEQGDSAMYLCASSLDHRNYGYTFGSGTRLTVV.

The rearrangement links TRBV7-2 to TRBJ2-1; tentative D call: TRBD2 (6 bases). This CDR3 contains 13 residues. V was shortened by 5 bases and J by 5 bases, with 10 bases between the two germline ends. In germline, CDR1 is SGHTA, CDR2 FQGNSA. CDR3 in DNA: TGTGCCAGCAGCGAGACTAGAGACAATGAGCAGTTCTTC. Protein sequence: CASSETRDNEQFF.